This TCR beta chain is from a study of post-analysis software for immune sequencing data. In its sample, this clonotype was seen a few times. The antigen is not known. This CDR3 contains 13 residues. With 2 bases removed from V and 10 bases from J, the gap between germline ends came to 15 bases. The V gene's germline CDR1 is SGHTA and CDR2 FQGTGA. Whole-study findings and limits: Compared with controls, patients showed significantly lower normalized Chao1 diversity. Samples made in the same batch grouped tightly together by F measure. Controls had lower frequencies than patients of about 5 TRBV segments, which included TRBV5-6, TRBV5-1 and TRBV20-1.

Unique molecular identifiers tagged the TCR beta cDNA libraries. There were about 1 to 10 million T cells, and 450,000 to 550,000 cDNA molecules came from them. Using its own MiXCR run on the PCR reads, TCRdb lists one record per CDR3 protein. Seen here are approximately 360,000 distinct CDR3 sequences, approximately 33% observed once, and the top ten hold around an eighth. Sequenced input: blood. The chain recombines TRBV7-3 with TRBJ2-7; D unclear. The receptor was isolated from a girl aged 5 to 17 with multiple sclerosis. The CDR3: CASSLDWGNKQYF. The CDR3 DNA sequence: TGTGCCAGCAGCTTAGATTGGGGTAATAAACAGTACTTC.